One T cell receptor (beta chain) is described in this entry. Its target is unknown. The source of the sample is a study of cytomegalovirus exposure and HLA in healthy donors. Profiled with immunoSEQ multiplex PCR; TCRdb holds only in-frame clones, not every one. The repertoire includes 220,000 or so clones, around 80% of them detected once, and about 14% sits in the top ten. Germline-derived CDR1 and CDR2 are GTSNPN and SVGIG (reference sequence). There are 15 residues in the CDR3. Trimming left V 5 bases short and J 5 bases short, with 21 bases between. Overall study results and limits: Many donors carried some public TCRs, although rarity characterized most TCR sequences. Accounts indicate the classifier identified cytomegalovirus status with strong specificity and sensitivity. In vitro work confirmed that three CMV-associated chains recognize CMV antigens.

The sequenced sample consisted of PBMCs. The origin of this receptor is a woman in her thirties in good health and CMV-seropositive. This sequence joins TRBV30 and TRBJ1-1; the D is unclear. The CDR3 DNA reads TGTGCCTGGTTACGCCTAGGGCAAATACAGACTGAAGCTTTCTTT. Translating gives CAWLRLGQIQTEAFF.